This T cell receptor beta chain originates from a study of long-term antiretroviral therapy in people with HIV. Sequencing relied on immunoSEQ assay v3.0, run at survey level. Produced via immunoSEQ multiplex PCR; TCRdb's table is partial and in-frame only. The sample carries over 8,500 clones, around 80% recorded once. Germline CDR1 MDHEN, CDR2 SYDVKM. The CDR3 covers 14 residues. Trimming cost V 6 bases and J 2 bases, with 14 bases left between them. The clonotype was recovered from a man aged 45-65 years with HIV. The V call is TRBV28, the J call TRBJ2-7; TRBD1 is a possible D gene (6 bases). The sample consisted of unsorted PBMCs, taken 7.2 years after starting antiretroviral therapy. CDR3 DNA: TGTGCCAGCAGCCTGACAGGATCCCCCTACGAGCAGTACTTC. As protein: CASSLTGSPYEQYF. Full variable domain (missing parts from reference TRBV28 and TRBJ2-7): DVKVTQSSRYLVKRTGEKVFLECVQDMDHENMFWYRQDPGLGLRLIYFSYDVKMKEKGDIPEGYSVSREKKERFSLILESASTNQTSMYLCASSLTGSPYEQYFGPGTRLTVT.